This T cell receptor beta chain appears in the sequencing data of a study of T cell repertoires in cytomegalovirus infection. MiXCR was run by TCRdb on the reads, yielding one entry per CDR3 protein. This sample has about 100,000 distinct CDR3 sequences, with 20% to 30% found just once. Deletions cut 5 bases from V and 6 bases from J, with 7 bases between. Germline V lookup: CDR1 GTSNPN, CDR2 SVGIG (reference sequence). The CDR3 has 11 residues. The rearrangement joins TRBV30 to TRBJ2-2; no firm D call. Sequenced material: CD8+ T cells from PBMCs. The origin of this receptor is a human donor in good health (CMV status not recorded). Some clones in this sample may be carry-over from other donors' samples. This chain's CDR3 is CAWSHPGELFF. In nucleotides, the CDR3 is TGTGCCTGGTCCCATCCCGGGGAGCTGTTTTTT.